This TCR beta chain emerged from a study of T cell repertoires in ileal Crohn's disease. Whole-study results and caveats: Clonal expansions were more frequent in active smokers than non-smokers at surgery. Compared with CD4 T cells, sorted CD8 cells carried more expanded clones.

Measured with immunoSEQ multiplex PCR; TCRdb has only the in-frame clones, and not every one. The profile shows 5,000 or so clones, roughly 87% of them singletons. V was cut by 4 bases and J by 5 bases, with 21 bases left in between. Germline loops: CDR1 SNHLY, CDR2 FYNNEI. The CDR3 has 17 residues. Of note for this clone: The antigen remains unidentified.

The specimen was ileal tissue. This receptor was obtained from an adult with Crohn's disease. The rearrangement uses TRBV2 and TRBJ1-3; TRBD1 is a possible D gene (6 bases). The CDR3 DNA reads TGTGCCAGCAGTGTCGCAGGGGCGATCACAATCCGAAACACCATATATTTT. Amino acids: CASSVAGAITIRNTIYF.